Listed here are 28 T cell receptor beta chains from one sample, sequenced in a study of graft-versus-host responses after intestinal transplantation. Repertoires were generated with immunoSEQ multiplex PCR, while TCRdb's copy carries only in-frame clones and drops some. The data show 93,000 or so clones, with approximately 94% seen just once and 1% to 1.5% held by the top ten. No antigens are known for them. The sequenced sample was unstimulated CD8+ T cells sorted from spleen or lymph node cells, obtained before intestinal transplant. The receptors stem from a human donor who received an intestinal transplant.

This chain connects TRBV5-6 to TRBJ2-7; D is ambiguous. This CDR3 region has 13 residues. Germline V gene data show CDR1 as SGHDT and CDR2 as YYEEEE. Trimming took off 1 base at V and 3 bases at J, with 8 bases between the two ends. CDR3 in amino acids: CASSLTVIYEQYF. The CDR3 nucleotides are TGTGCCAGCAGCTTGACAGTGATCTACGAGCAGTACTTC.

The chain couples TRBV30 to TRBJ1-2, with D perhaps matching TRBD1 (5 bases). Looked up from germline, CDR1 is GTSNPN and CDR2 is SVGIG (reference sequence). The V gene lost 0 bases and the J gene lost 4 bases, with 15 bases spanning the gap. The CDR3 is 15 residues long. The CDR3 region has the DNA TGTGCCTGGAGTGTAGAGGGGACGGGCCCCTATGGCTACACCTTC. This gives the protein CAWSVEGTGPYGYTF.

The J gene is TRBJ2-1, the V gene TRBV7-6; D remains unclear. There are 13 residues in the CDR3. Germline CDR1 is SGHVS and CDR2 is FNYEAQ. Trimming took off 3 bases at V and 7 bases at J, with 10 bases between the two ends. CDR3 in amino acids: CASSLSLGNEQFF. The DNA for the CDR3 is TGTGCCAGCAGCTTGTCATTGGGGAATGAGCAGTTCTTC.

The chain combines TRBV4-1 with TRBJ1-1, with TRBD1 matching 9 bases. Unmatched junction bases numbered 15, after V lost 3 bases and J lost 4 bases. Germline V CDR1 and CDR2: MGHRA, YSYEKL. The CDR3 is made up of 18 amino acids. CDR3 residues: CASSHSLGTGYGGTEAFF. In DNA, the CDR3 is TGCGCCAGCAGCCACTCCCTCGGGACAGGGTATGGTGGCACTGAAGCTTTCTTT.

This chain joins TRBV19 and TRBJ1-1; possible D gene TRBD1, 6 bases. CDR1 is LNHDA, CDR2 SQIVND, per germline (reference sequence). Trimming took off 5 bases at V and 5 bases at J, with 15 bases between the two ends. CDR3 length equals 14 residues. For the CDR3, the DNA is TGTGCCAGTAGTTTGTCGGGGGCTACTACTGAAGCTTTCTTT. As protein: CASSLSGATTEAFF.

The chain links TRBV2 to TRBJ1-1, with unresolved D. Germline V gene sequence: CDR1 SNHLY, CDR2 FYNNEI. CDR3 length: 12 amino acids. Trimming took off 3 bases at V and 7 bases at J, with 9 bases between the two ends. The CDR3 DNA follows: TGTGCCAGCAGTGAGGAACGGATTGAAGCTTTCTTT. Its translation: CASSEERIEAFF.

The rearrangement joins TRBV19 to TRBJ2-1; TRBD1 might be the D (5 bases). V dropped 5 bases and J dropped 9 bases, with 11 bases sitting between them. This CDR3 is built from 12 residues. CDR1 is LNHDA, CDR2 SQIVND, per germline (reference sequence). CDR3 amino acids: CASSQGSSEQFF. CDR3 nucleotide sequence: TGTGCCAGTAGTCAGGGCTCGAGTGAGCAGTTCTTC. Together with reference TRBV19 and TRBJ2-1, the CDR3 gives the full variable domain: DGGITQSPKYLFRKEGQNVTLSCEQNLNHDAMYWYRQDPGQGLRLIYYSQIVNDFQKGDIAEGYSVSREKKESFPLTVTSAQKNPTAFYLCASSQGSSEQFFGPGTRLTVL.

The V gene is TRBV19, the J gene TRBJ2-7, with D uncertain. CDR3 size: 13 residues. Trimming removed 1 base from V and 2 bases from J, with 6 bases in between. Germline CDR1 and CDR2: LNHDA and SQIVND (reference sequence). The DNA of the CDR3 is TGTGCCAGTAGTATAGGGTGGGCCTACGAGCAGTACTTC. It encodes CASSIGWAYEQYF.

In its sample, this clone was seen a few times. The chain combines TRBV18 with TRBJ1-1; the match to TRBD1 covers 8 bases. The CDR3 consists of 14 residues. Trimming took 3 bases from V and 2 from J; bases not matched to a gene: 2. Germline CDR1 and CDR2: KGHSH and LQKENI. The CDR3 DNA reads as TGTGCCAGCTCACCGGACAGGGTCAACACTGAAGCTTTCTTT. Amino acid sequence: CASSPDRVNTEAFF.

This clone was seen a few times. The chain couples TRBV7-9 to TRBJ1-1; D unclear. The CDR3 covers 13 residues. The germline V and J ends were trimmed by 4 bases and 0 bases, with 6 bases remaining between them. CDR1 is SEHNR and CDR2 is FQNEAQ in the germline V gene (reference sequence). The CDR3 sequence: CASSSPMNTEAFF. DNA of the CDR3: TGTGCCAGCAGCTCACCTATGAACACTGAAGCTTTCTTT. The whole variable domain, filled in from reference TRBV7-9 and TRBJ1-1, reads DTGVSQNPRHKITKRGQNVTFRCDPISEHNRLYWYRQTLGQGPEFLTYFQNEAQLEKSRLLSDRFSAERPKGSFSTLEIQRTEQGDSAMYLCASSSPMNTEAFFGQGTRLTVV.

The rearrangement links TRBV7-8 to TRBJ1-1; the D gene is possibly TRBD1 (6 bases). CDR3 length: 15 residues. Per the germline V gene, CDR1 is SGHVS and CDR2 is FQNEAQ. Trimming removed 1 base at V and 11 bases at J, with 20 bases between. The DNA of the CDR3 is TGTGCCAGCAGCTTAGAGTACGGAGGGACATCTTGGGCTTTCTTT. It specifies CASSLEYGGTSWAFF.

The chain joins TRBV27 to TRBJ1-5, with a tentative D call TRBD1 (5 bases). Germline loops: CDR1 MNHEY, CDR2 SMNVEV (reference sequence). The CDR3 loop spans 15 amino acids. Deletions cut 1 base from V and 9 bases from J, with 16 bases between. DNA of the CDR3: TGTGCCAGCAGTTTATTTGCGGGGCCCGTCGTGCCCCAGCATTTT. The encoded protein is CASSLFAGPVVPQHF.

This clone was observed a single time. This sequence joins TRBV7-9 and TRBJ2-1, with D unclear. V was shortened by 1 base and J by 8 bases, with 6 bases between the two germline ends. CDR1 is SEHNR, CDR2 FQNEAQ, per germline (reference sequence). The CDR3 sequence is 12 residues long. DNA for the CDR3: TGTGCCAGCAGCTTAGAGGGCGATGAGCAGTTCTTC. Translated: CASSLEGDEQFF. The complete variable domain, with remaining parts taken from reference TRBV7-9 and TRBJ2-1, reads DTGVSQNPRHKITKRGQNVTFRCDPISEHNRLYWYRQTLGQGPEFLTYFQNEAQLEKSRLLSDRFSAERPKGSFSTLEIQRTEQGDSAMYLCASSLEGDEQFFGPGTRLTVL.

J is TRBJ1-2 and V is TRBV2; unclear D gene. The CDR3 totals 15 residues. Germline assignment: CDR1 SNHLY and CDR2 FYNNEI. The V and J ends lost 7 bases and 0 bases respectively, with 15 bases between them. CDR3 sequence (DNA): TGTGCCAGCACACCGGGATTATTAGCTAACTATGGCTACACCTTC. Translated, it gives CASTPGLLANYGYTF.

Written as DNA, the CDR3 is TGTGCCAGCGGATCTAGCCCCACCGGGGAGCTGTTTTTT. Protein sequence: CASGSSPTGELFF. The chain uses TRBV6-5 and TRBJ2-2; possibly TRBD2 for D (5 bases). In germline, CDR1 is MNHEY, CDR2 SVGAGI. V lost 8 bases, J lost 4 bases, and 11 bases lay in between. The CDR3 extends over 13 amino acids.

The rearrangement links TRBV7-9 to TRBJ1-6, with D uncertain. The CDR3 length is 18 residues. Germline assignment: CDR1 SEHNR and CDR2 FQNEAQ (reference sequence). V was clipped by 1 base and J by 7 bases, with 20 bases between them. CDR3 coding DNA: TGTGCCAGCAGCTTAGTTGGCGCTACAGAGCTGGAAAATTCACCCCTCCACTTT. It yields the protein CASSLVGATELENSPLHF.

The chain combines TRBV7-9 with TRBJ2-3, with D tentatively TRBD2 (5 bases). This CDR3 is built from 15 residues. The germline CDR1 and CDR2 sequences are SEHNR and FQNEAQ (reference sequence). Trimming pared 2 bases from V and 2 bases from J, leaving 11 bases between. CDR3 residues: CASSLISVYTDTQYF. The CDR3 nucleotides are TGTGCCAGCAGCTTAATTAGCGTCTACACAGATACGCAGTATTTT.

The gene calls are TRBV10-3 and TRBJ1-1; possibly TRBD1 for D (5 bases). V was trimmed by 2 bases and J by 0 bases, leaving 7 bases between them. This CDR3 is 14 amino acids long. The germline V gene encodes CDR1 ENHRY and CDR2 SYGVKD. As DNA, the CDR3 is TGTGCCATCAGTGAGGGGGGGGTGAACACTGAAGCTTTCTTT. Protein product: CAISEGGVNTEAFF.

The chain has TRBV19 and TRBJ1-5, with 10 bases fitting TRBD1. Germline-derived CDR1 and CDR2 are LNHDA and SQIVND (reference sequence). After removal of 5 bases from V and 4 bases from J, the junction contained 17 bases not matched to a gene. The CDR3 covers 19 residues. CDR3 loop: CASSHLPGQGLEGNQPQHF. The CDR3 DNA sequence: TGTGCCAGTAGTCATCTGCCGGGACAGGGGTTGGAAGGGAATCAGCCCCAGCATTTT.

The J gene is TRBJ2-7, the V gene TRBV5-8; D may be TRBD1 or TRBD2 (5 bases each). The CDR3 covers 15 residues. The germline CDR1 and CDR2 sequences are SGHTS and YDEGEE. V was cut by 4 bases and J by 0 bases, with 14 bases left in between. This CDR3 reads CASSPPGRNSYEQYF. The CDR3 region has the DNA TGTGCCAGCAGCCCCCCGGGACGCAACTCCTACGAGCAGTACTTC.

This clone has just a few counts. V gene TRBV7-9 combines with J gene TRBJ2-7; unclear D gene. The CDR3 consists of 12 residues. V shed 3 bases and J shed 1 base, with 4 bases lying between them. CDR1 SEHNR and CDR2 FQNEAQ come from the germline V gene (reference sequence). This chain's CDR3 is CASSFKSYEQYF. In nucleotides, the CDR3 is TGTGCCAGCAGCTTTAAGTCCTACGAGCAGTACTTC.

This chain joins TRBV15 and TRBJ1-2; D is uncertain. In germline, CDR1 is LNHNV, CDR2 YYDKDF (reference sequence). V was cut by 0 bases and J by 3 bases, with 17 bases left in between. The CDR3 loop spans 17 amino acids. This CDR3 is CATSRDLFTFPHYGYTF. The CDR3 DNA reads TGTGCCACCAGCAGAGATCTCTTCACCTTCCCCCACTATGGCTACACCTTC.

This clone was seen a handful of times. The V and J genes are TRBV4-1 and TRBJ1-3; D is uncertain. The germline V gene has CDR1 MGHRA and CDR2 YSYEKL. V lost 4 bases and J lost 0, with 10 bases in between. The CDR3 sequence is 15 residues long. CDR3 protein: CASSPLGSSGNTIYF. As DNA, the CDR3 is TGCGCCAGCAGCCCCTTGGGTTCCTCTGGAAACACCATATATTTT.

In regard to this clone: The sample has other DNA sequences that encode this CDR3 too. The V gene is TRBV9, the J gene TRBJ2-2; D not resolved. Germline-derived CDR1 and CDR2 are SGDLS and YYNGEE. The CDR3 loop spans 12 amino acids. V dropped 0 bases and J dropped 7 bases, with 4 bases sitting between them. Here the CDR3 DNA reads TGTGCCAGCAGCGTAGAAGGCGGGGAGCTGTTTTTT. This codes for CASSVEGGELFF. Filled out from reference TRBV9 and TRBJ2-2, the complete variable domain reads DSGVTQTPKHLITATGQRVTLRCSPRSGDLSVYWYQQSLDQGLQFLIQYYNGEERAKGNILERFSAQQFPDLHSELNLSSLELGDSALYFCASSVEGGELFFGEGSRLTVL.

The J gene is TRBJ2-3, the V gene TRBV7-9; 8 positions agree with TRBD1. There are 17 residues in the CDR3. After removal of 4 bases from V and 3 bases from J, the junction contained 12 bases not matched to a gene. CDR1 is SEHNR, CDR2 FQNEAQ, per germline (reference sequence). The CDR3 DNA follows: TGTGCCAGCAGCTACGGACAGGGAAGGGGCTTGACAGATACGCAGTATTTT. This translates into CASSYGQGRGLTDTQYF.

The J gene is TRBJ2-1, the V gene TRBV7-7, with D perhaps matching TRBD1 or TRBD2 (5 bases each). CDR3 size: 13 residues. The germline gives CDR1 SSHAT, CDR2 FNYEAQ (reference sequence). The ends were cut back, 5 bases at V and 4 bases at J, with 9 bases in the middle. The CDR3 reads CASSPGRYNEQFF. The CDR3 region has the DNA TGTGCCAGCAGCCCAGGGAGATACAATGAGCAGTTCTTC.

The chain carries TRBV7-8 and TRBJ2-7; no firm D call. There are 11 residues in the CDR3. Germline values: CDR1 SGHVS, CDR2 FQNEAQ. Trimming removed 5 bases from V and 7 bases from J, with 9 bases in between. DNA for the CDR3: TGTGCCAGCAGCCAAATCGGTGAGCAGTACTTC. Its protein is CASSQIGEQYF.

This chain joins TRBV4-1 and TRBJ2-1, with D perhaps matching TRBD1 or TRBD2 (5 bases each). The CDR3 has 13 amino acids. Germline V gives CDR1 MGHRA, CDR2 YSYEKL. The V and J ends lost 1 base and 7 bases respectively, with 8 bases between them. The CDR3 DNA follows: TGCGCCAGCAGCCAAGTGGGGGTGAATGAGCAGTTCTTC. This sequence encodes CASSQVGVNEQFF.